A selection of T cell receptor beta chains follows, all from one sample in a study of blood T cell repertoires in COVID-19. Data came from immunoSEQ multiplex PCR; TCRdb stores just in-frame clones and leaves some out. The sample lists 150,000 to 200,000 clones, roughly 89% occurring once. Material for sequencing was PBMCs or T cells enriched from blood (not recorded which). Every receptor here comes from a woman in her 30s who had been exposed to COVID-19. Both conserved end residues are part of each CDR3. D genes are given only for firm matches. Only some rows state a clone size, as once, few, many or a class for expanded clones.

>TRBD1|.|TRBJ1-1|TRBV12-3/TRBV12-4
TGTGCCAGCGGACAGGGGGCGGCTGAAGCTTTCTTT
CASGQGAAEAFF
>.|.|TRBJ2-7|TRBV5-1
TGCGCCAGCAGCTCTCCAGGGTCCTACGAGCAGTACTTC
CASSSPGSYEQYF
>TRBD1|.|TRBJ1-4|TRBV19
TGTGCCAGTAGTCCGCCGAGGACAGGGGGCAAATTTAATGAAAAACTGTTTTTT
CASSPPRTGGKFNEKLFF
>.|.|TRBJ1-1|TRBV2
TGTGCCAGCTATTTTATTAGGAGGGGTACGTACACTGAAGCTTTCTTT
CASYFIRRGTYTEAFF
>TRBD1|.|TRBJ1-1|TRBV5-4
TGTGCCAGCGTCCCGGGACAGGGAATGAACACTGAAGCTTTCTTT
CASVPGQGMNTEAFF
>.|.|TRBJ2-3|TRBV27
TGTGCCAGCAGTTTAGGTCAGACACAGTATTTT
CASSLGQTQYF
>.|.|TRBJ1-3|TRBV6-5
TGTGCCAGCAGTCGACAGCCGACCTCTGGAAACACCATATATTTT
CASSRQPTSGNTIYF
>.|few|TRBJ2-1|TRBV27
TGTGCCAGCACTCAGCAGGGGAGTCGTGAGCAGTTCTTC
CASTQQGSREQFF
>.|.|TRBJ2-5|TRBV20-1
TGCAGTGCAGAGGACCAAGAGACCCAGTACTTC
CSAEDQETQYF
>.|.|TRBJ1-1|TRBV11-2
TGTGCCAGCCTTAATGGGGCAGGGAAGGGCGCTGAAGCTTTCTTT
CASLNGAGKGAEAFF
>.|.|TRBJ1-4|TRBV7-9
TGTGCCAGCAAGGAACAGGACGCAACTAATGAAAAACTGTTTTTT
CASKEQDATNEKLFF
>TRBD1|.|TRBJ1-1|TRBV5-4
TGTGCCAGCAGCCTACAGGGGGTGCGAGTCACTGAAGCTTTCTTT
CASSLQGVRVTEAFF
>TRBD1|once|TRBJ1-2|TRBV27
TGTGCCAGCAGTTTACAAGGGGGCGGAGGCTACACCTTC
CASSLQGGGGYTF
>TRBD1|.|TRBJ2-3|TRBV20-1
TGCAGTGCTAGTCGACAGGGAGGCACAGATACGCAGTATTTT
CSASRQGGTDTQYF
>TRBD2|.|TRBJ2-3|TRBV5-4
TGTGCCAGCAGCTTGAGAAGCGGGGGCCGAGATACGCAGTATTTT
CASSLRSGGRDTQYF
>TRBD1|.|TRBJ2-2|TRBV11-3
TGTGCCAGCAGCTCGGGACAGGGGGCGCCGGGCACCGGGGAGCTGTTTTTT
CASSSGQGAPGTGELFF
>TRBD2|.|TRBJ2-5|TRBV7-7
TGTGCTAGCAGCTTAGAGCCTTGGGGGGGAGAGACCCAGTACTTC
CASSLEPWGGETQYF
>.|.|TRBJ2-5|TRBV19
TGTGCCAGCAGTAGCATAGCGATCCAAGAGACCCAGTACTTC
CASSSIAIQETQYF
>.|.|TRBJ1-1|TRBV3-1/TRBV3-2
TGTGCCAGCAGCCAAGGGGCAACTTTCTTT
CASSQGATFF
>TRBD1|.|TRBJ1-2|TRBV7-8
TGTGCCAGCAGCTCAGGGACAGGGGGCGGACTGGACGGCTACACCTTC
CASSSGTGGGLDGYTF
>.|.|TRBJ1-5|TRBV4-2
TGTGCCAGCAGCCAAGAAGGGTTAAACAGGGAGTTCAATCAGCCCCAGCATTTT
CASSQEGLNREFNQPQHF
>.|.|TRBJ2-1|TRBV7-9
TGTGCCAGCAGCCGGGACTCACTAGGACGTCTTACCTACAATGAGCAGTTCTTC
CASSRDSLGRLTYNEQFF
>TRBD2|.|TRBJ2-3|TRBV19
TGTGCCAGTAGTTCGGGACTAGGGACAGATACGCAGTATTTT
CASSSGLGTDTQYF